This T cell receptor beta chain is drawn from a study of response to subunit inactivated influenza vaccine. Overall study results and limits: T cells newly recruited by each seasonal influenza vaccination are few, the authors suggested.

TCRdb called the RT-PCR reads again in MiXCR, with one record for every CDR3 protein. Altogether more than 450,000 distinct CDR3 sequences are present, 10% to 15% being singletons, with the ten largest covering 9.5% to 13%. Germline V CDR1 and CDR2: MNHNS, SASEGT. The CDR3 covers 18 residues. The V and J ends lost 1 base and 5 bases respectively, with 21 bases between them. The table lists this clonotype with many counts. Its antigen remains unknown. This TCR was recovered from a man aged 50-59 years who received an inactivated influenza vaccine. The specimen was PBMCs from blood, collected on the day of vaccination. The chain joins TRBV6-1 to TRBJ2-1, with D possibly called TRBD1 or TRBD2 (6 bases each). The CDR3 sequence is CASSEVGGLRYLNNEQFF. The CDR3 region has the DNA TGTGCCAGCAGTGAAGTCGGGGGCCTACGATATTTAAACAATGAGCAGTTCTTC.